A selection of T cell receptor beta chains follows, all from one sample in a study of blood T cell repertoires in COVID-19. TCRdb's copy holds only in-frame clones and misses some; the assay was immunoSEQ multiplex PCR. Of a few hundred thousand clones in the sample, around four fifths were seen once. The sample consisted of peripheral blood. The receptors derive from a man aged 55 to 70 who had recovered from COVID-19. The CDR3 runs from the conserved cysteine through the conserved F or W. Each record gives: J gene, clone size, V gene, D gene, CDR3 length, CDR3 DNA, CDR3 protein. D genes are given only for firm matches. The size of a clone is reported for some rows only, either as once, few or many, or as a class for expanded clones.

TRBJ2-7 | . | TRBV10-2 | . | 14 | TGCGCCAGCAGCCCGACGGGGGACTCCTACGAGCAGTACTTC | CASSPTGDSYEQYF
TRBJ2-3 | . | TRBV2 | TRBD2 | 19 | TGTGCCAGCAGTCCCCCCAGGACTAGCGGGACCTCTGGGACAGATACGCAGTATTTT | CASSPPRTSGTSGTDTQYF
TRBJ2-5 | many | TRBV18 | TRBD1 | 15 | TGTGCCAGCTCACCCCGGGACAGGGGTCCAGAGACCCAGTACTTC | CASSPRDRGPETQYF
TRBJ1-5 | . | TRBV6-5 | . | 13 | TGTGCCAGCAGTTACGCAAAGGACAGTCCCGCGCATTTT | CASSYAKDSPAHF
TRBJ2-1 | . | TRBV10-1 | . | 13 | TGCGCCAGCAGTGAAGACCACGGGTATGAGCAGTTCTTC | CASSEDHGYEQFF
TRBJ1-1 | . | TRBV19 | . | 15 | TGTGCCAGTAGTATAAGGCGACAAATGAACACTGAAGCTTTCTTT | CASSIRRQMNTEAFF
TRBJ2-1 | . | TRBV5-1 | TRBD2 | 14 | TGCGCCAGCAGCTTGGGCGGGAGTAAAAATGAGCAGTTCTTC | CASSLGGSKNEQFF
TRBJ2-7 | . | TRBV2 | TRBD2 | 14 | TGTGCCAGCAGTGTCGGGACTAGCGGTCTCGAGCAGTACTTC | CASSVGTSGLEQYF
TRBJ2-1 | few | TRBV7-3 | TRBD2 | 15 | TGTGCCAGCAGCCCGAGCGGGGGCGCCTACAATGAGCAGTTCTTC | CASSPSGGAYNEQFF
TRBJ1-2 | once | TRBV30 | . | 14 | TGTGCCTGGAGAGGGGCAGGGCCTCTCTATGGCTACACCTTC | CAWRGAGPLYGYTF
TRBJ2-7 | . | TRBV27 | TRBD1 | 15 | TGTGCCAGCAGTTTCCAGGGACAGGGGGACTACGAGCAGTACTTC | CASSFQGQGDYEQYF
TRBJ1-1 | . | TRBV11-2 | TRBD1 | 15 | TGTGCCAGCAGCGGCACGACAGGGTTAAACACTGAAGCTTTCTTT | CASSGTTGLNTEAFF
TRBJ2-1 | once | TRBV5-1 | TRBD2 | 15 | TGCGCCAGCAGCCCCTTGGCGGGAGGGGCCAATGAGCAGTTCTTC | CASSPLAGGANEQFF
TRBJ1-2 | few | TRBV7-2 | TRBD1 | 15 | TGTGCCAGCAGCTTTCCGGGACAGGGCTTGGGCGGCTACACCTTC | CASSFPGQGLGGYTF
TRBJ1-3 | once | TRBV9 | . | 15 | TGTGCCAGCAGCGTAGGAGGGAGCTCTGGAAACACCATATATTTT | CASSVGGSSGNTIYF
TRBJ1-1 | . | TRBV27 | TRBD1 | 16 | TGTGCCAGCACCGCCGCGGGGCAGGGGGCAAGGACTGAAGCTTTCTTT | CASTAAGQGARTEAFF
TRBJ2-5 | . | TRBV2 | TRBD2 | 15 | TGTGCCAGCAGTCCGGGACTAGCGGCCCAAGAGACCCAGTACTTC | CASSPGLAAQETQYF
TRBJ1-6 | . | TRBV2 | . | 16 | TGTGCCAGCAGGAAACAGGGCCGCTCTAATAATTCACCCCTCCACTTT | CASRKQGRSNNSPLHF
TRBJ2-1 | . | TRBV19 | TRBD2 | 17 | TGTGCCAGTAGTATTAGAGGACTAGCGGGAGGAGGCAATGAGCAGTTCTTC | CASSIRGLAGGGNEQFF
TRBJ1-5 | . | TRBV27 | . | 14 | TGTGCCAGCAGTGCGGGACGGATCAATCAGCCCCAGCATTTT | CASSAGRINQPQHF
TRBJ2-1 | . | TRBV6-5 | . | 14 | TGTGCCAGCGCATTAGCCGTACCCTACAATGAGCAGTTCTTC | CASALAVPYNEQFF
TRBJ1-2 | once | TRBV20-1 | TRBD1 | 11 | TGCAGTGCAGGACAGGAAGGTTTGTACACCTTC | CSAGQEGLYTF
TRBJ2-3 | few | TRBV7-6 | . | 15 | TGTGCCAGCAGCTTGAGGACTGTTAGCACAGATACGCAGTATTTT | CASSLRTVSTDTQYF
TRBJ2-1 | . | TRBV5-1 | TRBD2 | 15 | TGCGCCAGCACGGGGCGGGGGGAGTCCGACAATGAGCAGTTCTTC | CASTGRGESDNEQFF
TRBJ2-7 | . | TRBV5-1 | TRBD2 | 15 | TGCGCCAGCTCGCCCCTAGCGGGGGGTATCTACGAGCAGTACTTC | CASSPLAGGIYEQYF
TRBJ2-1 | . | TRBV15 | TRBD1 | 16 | TGTGCCACCAGCAGAGCAGGGGGATGGACCTACAATGAGCAGTTCTTC | CATSRAGGWTYNEQFF
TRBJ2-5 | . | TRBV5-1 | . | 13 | TGCGCCAGCAGCCCGGACTTCCAAGAGACCCAGTACTTC | CASSPDFQETQYF
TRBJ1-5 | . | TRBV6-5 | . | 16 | TGTGCCAGCAGTTACTCCCGGGGTAGAGGCAATCAGCCCCAGCATTTT | CASSYSRGRGNQPQHF
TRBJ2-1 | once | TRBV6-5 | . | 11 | TGTGCCGTCACAGTCTACAATGAGCAGTTCTTC | CAVTVYNEQFF
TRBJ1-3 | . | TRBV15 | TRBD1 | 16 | TGTGCCACCAGCAGAGGCCAGGGACAGGGTGGAAACACCATATATTTT | CATSRGQGQGGNTIYF
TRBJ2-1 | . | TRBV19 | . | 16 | TGTGCCAGTAGTATAGACGCCTCTAGCTCCTACAATGAGCAGTTCTTC | CASSIDASSSYNEQFF
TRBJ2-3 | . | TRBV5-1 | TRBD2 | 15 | TGCGCCAGCAGCTTCGGACTAGCGGGAGTGGATGCGCAGTATTTT | CASSFGLAGVDAQYF
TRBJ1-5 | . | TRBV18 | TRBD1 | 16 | TGTGCCAGCTCACCTCTCCCTACAGGGGAGTCTCAGCCCCAGCATTTT | CASSPLPTGESQPQHF
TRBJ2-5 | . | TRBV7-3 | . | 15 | TGTGCCAGCAGCCCGACAGGTTACGGGGGGGAGACCCAGTACTTC | CASSPTGYGGETQYF
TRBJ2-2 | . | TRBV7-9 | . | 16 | TGTGCCAGCAGCTTAGGAACAGGGTTTTACACCGGGGAGCTGTTTTTT | CASSLGTGFYTGELFF
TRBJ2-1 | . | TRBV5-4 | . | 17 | TGTGCCAGCAGCCGCGCCGGGGGAGCCCGCACAGACAATGAGCAGTTCTTC | CASSRAGGARTDNEQFF
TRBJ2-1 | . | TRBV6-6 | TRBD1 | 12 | TGTGCCAGCAGTACGGGACAGGGTGAGCAGTTCTTC | CASSTGQGEQFF
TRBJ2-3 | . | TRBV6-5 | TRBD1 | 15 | TGTGCCAGCAGCTCCGGGACAGTCACCGTCGGTACGCAGTATTTT | CASSSGTVTVGTQYF
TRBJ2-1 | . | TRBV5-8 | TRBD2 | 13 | TGTGCCAGCAGCTTGGGGGGGAGACTAGCGCAGTTCTTC | CASSLGGRLAQFF
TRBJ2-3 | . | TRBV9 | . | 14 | TGTGCCAGCAGCGTAGTCGATTCGCGGGATACGCAGTATTTT | CASSVVDSRDTQYF
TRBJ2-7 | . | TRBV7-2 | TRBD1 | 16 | TGTGCCAGCAGCTTAGTTCGGGCAGGGGGCAGGTACGAGCAGTACTTC | CASSLVRAGGRYEQYF
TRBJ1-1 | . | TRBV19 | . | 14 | TGTGCCAGTAGTATGGGCGGGCTGTTGACTGAAGCTTTCTTT | CASSMGGLLTEAFF
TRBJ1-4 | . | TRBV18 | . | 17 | TGTGCCAGCTCACCTACAGCGGTGACAAGCCTTAATGAAAAACTGTTTTTT | CASSPTAVTSLNEKLFF
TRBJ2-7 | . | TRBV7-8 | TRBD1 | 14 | TGTGCCAGCAGCCAGTACCGGACAGGGTACGAGCAGTACTTC | CASSQYRTGYEQYF
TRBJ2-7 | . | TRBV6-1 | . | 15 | TGTGCCAGCAGTGAAGCGCCAGGAGCAGGGAACGAGCAGTACTTC | CASSEAPGAGNEQYF
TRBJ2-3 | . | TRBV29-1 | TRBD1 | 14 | TGCAGCGTTGATCAGGGGGCGAGCACAGATACGCAGTATTTT | CSVDQGASTDTQYF
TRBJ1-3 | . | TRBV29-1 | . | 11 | TGCAGCGCCGGACAGGGAAACACCATATATTTT | CSAGQGNTIYF
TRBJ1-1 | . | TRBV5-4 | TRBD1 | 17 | TGTGCCAGCAGCTTCGGGGATCGCGGGGACAGGAACACTGAAGCTTTCTTT | CASSFGDRGDRNTEAFF
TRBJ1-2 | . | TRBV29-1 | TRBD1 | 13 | TGCAGCGGGGGGACAGGGGATTACTATGGCTACACCTTC | CSGGTGDYYGYTF
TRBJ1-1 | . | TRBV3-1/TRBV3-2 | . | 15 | TGTGCCAGCAGCCAGAATACCCAGGGGAACACTGAAGCTTTCTTT | CASSQNTQGNTEAFF
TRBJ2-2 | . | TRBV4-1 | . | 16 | TGCGCCAGCAGCCAATCGTGGGAGCGCGCCACCGGGGAGCTGTTTTTT | CASSQSWERATGELFF
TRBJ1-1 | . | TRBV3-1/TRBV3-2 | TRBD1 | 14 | TGTGCCAGCAGCCCTCACGGACAGGGCACTGAAGCTTTCTTT | CASSPHGQGTEAFF
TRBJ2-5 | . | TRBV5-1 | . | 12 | TGCGCCAGCAGCCGGGGAGGAGAGACCCAGTACTTC | CASSRGGETQYF
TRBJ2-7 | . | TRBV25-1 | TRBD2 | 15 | TGTGCCAGCCATATGGGGACTAGCGGGATATATGAGCAGTACTTC | CASHMGTSGIYEQYF
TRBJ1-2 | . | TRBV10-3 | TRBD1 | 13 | TGTGCCATCGCCGACAGGGCCGGCTATGGCTACACCTTC | CAIADRAGYGYTF
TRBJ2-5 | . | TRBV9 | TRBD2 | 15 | TGTGCCAGCAGCGTAGGTCTAGCGGACCAAGAGACCCAGTACTTC | CASSVGLADQETQYF
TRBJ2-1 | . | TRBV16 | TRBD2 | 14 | TGTGCCAGCAGCCAATCGGGACTACACAATGAGCAGTTCTTC | CASSQSGLHNEQFF
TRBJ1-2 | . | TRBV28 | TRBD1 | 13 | TGTGCCAGCAGCCAGACAGGGGGCCGAGGCTACACCTTC | CASSQTGGRGYTF
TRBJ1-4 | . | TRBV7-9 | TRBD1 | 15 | TGTGCCAGCAGCCTCGGACAGGCAACTAATGAAAAACTGTTTTTT | CASSLGQATNEKLFF